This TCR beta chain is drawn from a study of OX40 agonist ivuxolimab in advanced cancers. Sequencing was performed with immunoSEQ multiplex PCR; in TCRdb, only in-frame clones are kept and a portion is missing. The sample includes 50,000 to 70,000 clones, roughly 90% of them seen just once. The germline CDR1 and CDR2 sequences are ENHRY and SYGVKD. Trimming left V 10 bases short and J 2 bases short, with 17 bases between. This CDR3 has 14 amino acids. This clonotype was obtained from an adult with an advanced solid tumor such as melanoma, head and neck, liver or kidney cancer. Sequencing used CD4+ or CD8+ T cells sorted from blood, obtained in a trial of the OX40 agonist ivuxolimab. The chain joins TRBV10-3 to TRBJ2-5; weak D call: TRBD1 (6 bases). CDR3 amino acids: CATTTGQVQETQYF. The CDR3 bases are TGTGCCACCACAACGGGACAAGTACAAGAGACCCAGTACTTC.